The 2 T cell receptor beta chains presented below share a single source sample, sequenced in a study of cytomegalovirus exposure and HLA in healthy donors (dated by TCRdb to the late 2010s). Library prep was done by the immunoSEQ multiplex PCR assay. The multiplex PCR relied on a mix of 60 forward primers for TCR Vbeta segments and 13 reverse primers for TCR Jbeta segments. TCRdb holds this immuneACCESS table with in-frame rearrangements only. Some clones are missing; in checked studies, unresolved V genes explain under half, and the rest has no known cause. For this sample the table gives a few hundred thousand clones, of which over 90% were detected only once. The ten largest clones capture about 1.8% of the sample. The sample comprised PBMCs. All receptors come from a girl aged 2-9 years in good health and CMV-seronegative.

Here the CDR3 DNA reads TGTGCCTGGAGTGACGCAGGGGATTCACCCCTCCACTTT. This translates into CAWSDAGDSPLHF. V is TRBV30 and J is TRBJ1-6, with D possibly TRBD1 on 6 matching bases. Germline values: CDR1 GTSNPN, CDR2 SVGIG (reference sequence). The CDR3 covers 13 residues. The V and J ends lost 1 base and 8 bases respectively, with 9 bases between them.

V usage is TRBV30 and J usage is TRBJ2-7; perhaps TRBD2 as D (5 bases). Trimming shortened V by 7 bases and J by 0 bases, and 25 bases separated the two germline ends. The CDR3 has 17 residues. Germline lookup yields CDR1 GTSNPN and CDR2 SVGIG (reference sequence). The CDR3 loop reads CASNRYPPGKDSYEQYF. The DNA of the CDR3 is TGTGCCTCGAACCGCTACCCTCCCGGGAAGGACTCCTACGAGCAGTACTTC.